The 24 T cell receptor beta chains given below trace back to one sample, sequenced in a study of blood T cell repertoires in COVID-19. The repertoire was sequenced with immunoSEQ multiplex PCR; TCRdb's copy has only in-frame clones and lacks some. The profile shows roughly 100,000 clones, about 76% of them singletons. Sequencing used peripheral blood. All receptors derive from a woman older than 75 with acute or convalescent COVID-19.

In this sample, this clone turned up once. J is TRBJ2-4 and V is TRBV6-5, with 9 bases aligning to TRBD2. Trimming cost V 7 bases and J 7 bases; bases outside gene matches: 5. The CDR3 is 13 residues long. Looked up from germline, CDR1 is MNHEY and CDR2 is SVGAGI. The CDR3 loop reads CASTQRGVNIQYF. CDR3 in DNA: TGTGCCAGCACCCAGCGGGGGGTGAACATTCAGTACTTC.

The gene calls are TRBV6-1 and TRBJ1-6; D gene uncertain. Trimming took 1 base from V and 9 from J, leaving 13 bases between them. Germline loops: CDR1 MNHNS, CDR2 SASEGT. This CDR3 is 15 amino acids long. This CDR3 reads CASSEGGWWISPLHF. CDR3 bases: TGTGCCAGCAGTGAAGGAGGATGGTGGATTTCACCCCTCCACTTT.

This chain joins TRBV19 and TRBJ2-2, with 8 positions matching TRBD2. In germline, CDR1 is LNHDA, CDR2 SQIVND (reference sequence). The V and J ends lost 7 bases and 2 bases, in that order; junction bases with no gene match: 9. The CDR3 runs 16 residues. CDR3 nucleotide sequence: TGTGCCAGTACGGGTATACTAGCGGCAAACACCGGGGAGCTGTTTTTT. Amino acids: CASTGILAANTGELFF.

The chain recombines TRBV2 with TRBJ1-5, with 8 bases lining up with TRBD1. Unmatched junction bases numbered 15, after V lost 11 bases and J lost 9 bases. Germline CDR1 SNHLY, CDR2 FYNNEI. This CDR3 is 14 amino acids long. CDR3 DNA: TGTGCCGGAGGACAGGGTATGAGAGAGCGGCCCCAGCATTTT. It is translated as CAGGQGMRERPQHF.

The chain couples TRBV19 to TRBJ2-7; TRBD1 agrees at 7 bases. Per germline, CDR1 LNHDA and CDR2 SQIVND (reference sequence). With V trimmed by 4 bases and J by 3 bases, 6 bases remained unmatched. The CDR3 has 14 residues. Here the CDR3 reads CASSNRGSLYEQYF. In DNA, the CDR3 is TGTGCCAGTAGTAACAGGGGCTCCCTCTACGAGCAGTACTTC.

The CDR3 nucleotides read TGTGCCAGCAGCGTAGGGGTGGGCATCGCAGATACGCAGTATTTT. Translating gives CASSVGVGIADTQYF. The rearrangement uses TRBV9 and TRBJ2-3, with no clear D. The length of the CDR3 is 15 residues. V was trimmed by 0 bases and J by 4 bases, leaving 12 bases between them. From germline, CDR1 is SGDLS and CDR2 YYNGEE.

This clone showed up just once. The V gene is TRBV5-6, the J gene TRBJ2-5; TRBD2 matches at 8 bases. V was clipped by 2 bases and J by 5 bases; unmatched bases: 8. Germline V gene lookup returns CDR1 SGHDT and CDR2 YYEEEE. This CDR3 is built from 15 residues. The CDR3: CASSLKGLAQETQYF. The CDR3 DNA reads TGTGCCAGCAGCTTAAAAGGACTAGCCCAGGAGACCCAGTACTTC.

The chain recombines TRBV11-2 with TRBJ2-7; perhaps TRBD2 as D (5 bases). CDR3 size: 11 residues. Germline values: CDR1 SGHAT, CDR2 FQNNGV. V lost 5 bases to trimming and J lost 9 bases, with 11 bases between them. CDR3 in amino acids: CASSHRAGQYF. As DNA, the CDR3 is TGTGCCAGCAGCCACCGCGCGGGGCAGTACTTC.

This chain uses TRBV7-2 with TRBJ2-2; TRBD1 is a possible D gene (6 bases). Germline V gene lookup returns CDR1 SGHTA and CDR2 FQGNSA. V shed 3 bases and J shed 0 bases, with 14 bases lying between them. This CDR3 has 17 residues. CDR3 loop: CASSFVGGQTNTGELFF. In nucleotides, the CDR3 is TGTGCCAGCAGCTTCGTAGGAGGACAGACGAACACCGGGGAGCTGTTTTTT.

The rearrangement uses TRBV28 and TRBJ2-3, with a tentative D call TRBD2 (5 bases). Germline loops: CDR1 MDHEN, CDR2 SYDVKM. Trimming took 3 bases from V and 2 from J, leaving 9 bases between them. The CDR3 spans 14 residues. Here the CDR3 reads CASSLSGSTDTQYF. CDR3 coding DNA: TGTGCCAGCAGTTTGTCGGGGTCCACAGATACGCAGTATTTT. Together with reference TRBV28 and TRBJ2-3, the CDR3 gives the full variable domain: DVKVTQSSRYLVKRTGEKVFLECVQDMDHENMFWYRQDPGLGLRLIYFSYDVKMKEKGDIPEGYSVSREKKERFSLILESASTNQTSMYLCASSLSGSTDTQYFGPGTRLTVL.

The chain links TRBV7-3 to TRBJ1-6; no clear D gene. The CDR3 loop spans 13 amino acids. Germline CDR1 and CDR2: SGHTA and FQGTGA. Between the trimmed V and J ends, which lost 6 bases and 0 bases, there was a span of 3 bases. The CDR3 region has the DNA TGTGCCAGCAGACTCTCCTATAATTCACCCCTCCACTTT. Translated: CASRLSYNSPLHF.

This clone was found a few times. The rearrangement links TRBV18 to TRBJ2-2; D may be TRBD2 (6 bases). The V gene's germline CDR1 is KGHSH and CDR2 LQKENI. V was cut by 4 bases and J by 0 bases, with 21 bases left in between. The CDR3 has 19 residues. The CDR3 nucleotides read TGTGCCAGCTCACAAAGATCTCCGGGACTGCTTGCGAACACCGGGGAGCTGTTTTTT. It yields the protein CASSQRSPGLLANTGELFF.

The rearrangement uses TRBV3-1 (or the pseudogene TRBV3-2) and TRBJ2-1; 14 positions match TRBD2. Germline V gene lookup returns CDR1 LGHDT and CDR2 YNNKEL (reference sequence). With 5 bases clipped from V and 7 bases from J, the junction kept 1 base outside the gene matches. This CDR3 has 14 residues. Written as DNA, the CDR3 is TGTGCCAGCAGCGGACTAGCGGGAGGAAATGAGCAGTTCTTC. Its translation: CASSGLAGGNEQFF.

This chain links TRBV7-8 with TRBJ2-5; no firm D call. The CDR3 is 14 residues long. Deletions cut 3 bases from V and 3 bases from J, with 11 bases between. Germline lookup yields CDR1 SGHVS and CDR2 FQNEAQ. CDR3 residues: CASSFRDTKETQYF. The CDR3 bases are TGTGCCAGCAGCTTTCGCGACACAAAAGAGACCCAGTACTTC. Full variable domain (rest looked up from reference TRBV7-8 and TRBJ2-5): GAGVSQSPRYKVAKRGQDVALRCDPISGHVSLFWYQQALGQGPEFLTYFQNEAQLDKSGLPSDRFFAERPEGSVSTLKIQRTQQEDSAVYLCASSFRDTKETQYFGPGTRLLVL.

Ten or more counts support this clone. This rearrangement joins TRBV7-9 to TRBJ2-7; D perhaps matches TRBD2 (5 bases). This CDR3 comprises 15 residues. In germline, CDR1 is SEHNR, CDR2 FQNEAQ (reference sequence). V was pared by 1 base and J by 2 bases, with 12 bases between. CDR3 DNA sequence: TGTGCCAGCAGCTTAGGAACTAGACCACCCTACGAGCAGTACTTC. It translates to CASSLGTRPPYEQYF. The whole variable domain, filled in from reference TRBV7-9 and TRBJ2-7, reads DTGVSQNPRHKITKRGQNVTFRCDPISEHNRLYWYRQTLGQGPEFLTYFQNEAQLEKSRLLSDRFSAERPKGSFSTLEIQRTEQGDSAMYLCASSLGTRPPYEQYFGPGTRLTVT.

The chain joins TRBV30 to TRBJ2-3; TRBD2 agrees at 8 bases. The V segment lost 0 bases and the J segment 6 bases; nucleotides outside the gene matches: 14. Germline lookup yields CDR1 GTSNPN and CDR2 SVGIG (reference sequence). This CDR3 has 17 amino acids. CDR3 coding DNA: TGTGCCTGGAGTGTATTCGGGGGGGCGCATCTTCGGGATACGCAGTATTTT. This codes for CAWSVFGGAHLRDTQYF.

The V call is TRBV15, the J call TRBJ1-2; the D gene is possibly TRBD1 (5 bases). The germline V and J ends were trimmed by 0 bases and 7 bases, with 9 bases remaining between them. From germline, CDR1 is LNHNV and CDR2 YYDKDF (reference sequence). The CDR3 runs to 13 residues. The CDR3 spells CATSRDRGTGYTF. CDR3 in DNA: TGTGCCACCAGCAGAGATCGGGGGACTGGCTACACCTTC.

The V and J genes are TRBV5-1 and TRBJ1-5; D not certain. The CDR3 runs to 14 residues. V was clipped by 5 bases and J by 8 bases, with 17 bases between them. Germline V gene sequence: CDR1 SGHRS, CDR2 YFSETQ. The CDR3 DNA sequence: TGCGCCAGCAGTCTCCAACCGAGTCGAGAGCCCCAGCATTTT. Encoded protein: CASSLQPSREPQHF.

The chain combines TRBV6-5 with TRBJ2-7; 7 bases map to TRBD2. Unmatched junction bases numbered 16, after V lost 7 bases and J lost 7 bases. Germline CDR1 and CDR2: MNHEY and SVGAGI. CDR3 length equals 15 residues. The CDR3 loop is CASTSKGGSVGEQYF. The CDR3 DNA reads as TGTGCCAGCACTTCAAAGGGAGGGTCGGTGGGGGAGCAGTACTTC.

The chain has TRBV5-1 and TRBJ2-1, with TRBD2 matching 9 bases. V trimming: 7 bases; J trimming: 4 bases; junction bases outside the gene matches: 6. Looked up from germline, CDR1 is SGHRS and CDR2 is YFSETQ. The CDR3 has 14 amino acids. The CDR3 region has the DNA TGCGCCAGCGGGCGGGGGGGCTTATACAATGAGCAGTTCTTC. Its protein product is CASGRGGLYNEQFF.

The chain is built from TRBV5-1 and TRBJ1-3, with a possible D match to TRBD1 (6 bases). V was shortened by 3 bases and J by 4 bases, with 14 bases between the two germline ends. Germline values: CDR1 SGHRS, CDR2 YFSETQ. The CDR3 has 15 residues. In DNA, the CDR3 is TGCGCCAGCAGCTCTCAGGGGTCAGGAGGAAACACCATATATTTT. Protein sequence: CASSSQGSGGNTIYF.

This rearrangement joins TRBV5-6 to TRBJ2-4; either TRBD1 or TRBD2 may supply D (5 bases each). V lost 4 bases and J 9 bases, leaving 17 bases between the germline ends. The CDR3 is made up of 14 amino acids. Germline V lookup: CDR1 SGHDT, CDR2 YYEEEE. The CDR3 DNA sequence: TGTGCCAGCAGCCTGGGGGTAGCCCAAAGCATTCAGTACTTC. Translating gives CASSLGVAQSIQYF.

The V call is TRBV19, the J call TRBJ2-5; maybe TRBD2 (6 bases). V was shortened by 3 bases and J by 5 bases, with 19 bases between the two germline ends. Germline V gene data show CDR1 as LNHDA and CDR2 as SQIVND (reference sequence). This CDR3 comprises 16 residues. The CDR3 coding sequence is TGTGCCAGTAGTATCTGGTCAGGGAGGAGGGTGGAGACCCAGTACTTC. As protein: CASSIWSGRRVETQYF.

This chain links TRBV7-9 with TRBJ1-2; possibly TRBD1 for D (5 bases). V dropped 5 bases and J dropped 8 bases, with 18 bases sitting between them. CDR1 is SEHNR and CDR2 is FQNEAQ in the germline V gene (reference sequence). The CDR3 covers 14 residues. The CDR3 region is CASSRETIQDGYTF. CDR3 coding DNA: TGTGCCAGCAGCCGGGAGACGATACAGGACGGCTACACCTTC.